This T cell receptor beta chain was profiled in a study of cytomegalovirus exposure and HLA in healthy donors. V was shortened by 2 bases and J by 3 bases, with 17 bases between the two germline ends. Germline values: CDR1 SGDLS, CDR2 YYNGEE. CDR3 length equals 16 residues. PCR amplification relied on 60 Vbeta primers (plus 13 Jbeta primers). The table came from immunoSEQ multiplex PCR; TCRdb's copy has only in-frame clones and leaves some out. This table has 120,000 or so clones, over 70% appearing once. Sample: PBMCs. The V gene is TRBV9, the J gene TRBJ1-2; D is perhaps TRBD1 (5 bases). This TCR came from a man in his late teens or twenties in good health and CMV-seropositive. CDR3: CASSVGSQGIHYGYTF. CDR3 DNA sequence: TGTGCCAGCAGCGTCGGGAGTCAGGGAATTCACTATGGCTACACCTTC.